Reported below is one TCR beta chain. Its antigen is not known. Trimming at V came to 4 bases and at J to 2 bases, leaving 8 bases not matched to a gene. The length of the CDR3 is 15 residues. From germline, CDR1 is MNHEY and CDR2 SVGAGI. The data were taken from a study of PD-1 blockade in classical Hodgkin lymphoma. Study-wide findings and caveats: It was reported that newly diagnosed patients had less baseline TCR diversity than healthy donors. Differences between repertoires have undefined causes, possibly disease activity or prior therapy.

The assay was immunoSEQ multiplex PCR, and TCRdb's table has in-frame clones only and misses some. The data contain about 17,000 clones, around 90% of them seen just once; the ten biggest clones take up roughly 3.9%. Regarding time point: newly diagnosed, previously untreated cHL patient sample. The sequence was collected from a human donor with classical Hodgkin lymphoma. The J gene is TRBJ2-7, the V gene TRBV6-5; 7 positions match TRBD1. The specimen sequenced was peripheral blood mononuclear cells (PBMCs). In DNA form, the CDR3 reads TGTGCCAGCAGTTTGACCGACAGGGCGACCTACGAGCAGTACTTC. Protein product: CASSLTDRATYEQYF.